This passage covers 17 T cell receptor beta chains from one sample sequenced in a study of vaccination and CD4 T cells after COVID-19. Their cognate antigens are unknown. Sample treatment: roughly 10-day PBMC culture with coronavirus spike peptide pools or control peptides (ViraFEST assay). Cultured CD4+ T cell DNA underwent sequencing with the Oncomine TCR Beta short-read assay. TCRdb ran MiXCR on the PCR reads and lists one entry per CDR3 protein. Of 20,000 or so distinct CDR3 sequences in the sample, around half are singletons; the top ten hold roughly 10%. This material consisted of CD4+ T cells from blood, cultured in vitro, taken before SARS-CoV-2 vaccination. These TCRs come from a human donor who had recovered from COVID-19.

This clonotype has only a few counts. The V gene is TRBV28, the J gene TRBJ2-7; TRBD1 agrees at 8 bases. The CDR3 is made up of 14 amino acids. Germline V CDR1 and CDR2: MDHEN, SYDVKM. The V segment lost 6 bases and the J segment 2 bases; nucleotides outside the gene matches: 6. The CDR3 protein is CASSLDRVTYEQYF. Here the CDR3 DNA reads TGTGCCAGCAGCTTGGACAGGGTCACCTACGAGCAGTACTTC.

The V and J genes are TRBV6-1 and TRBJ2-1; D is possibly TRBD1 (9 bases). Germline CDR1 reads MNHNS; CDR2 reads SASEGT. V gave up 6 bases and J gave up 4 bases, with 22 bases separating them. CDR3 length: 17 amino acids. The CDR3 reads CASSPGGGTGPYNEQFF. The DNA for the CDR3 is TGTGCCAGCAGCCCCGGGGGGGGGACAGGGCCATACAATGAGCAGTTCTTC.

This clonotype appeared once. The chain has TRBV20-1 and TRBJ2-7; 7 bases are shared with TRBD1. From germline, CDR1 is DFQATT and CDR2 SNEGSKA (reference sequence). This CDR3 is 12 amino acids long. J was trimmed by 5 bases and V by 4 bases; bases with no gene match: 5. The CDR3 region is CSATKTGDEQYF. The CDR3 DNA sequence: TGCAGTGCTACCAAAACAGGGGACGAGCAGTACTTC.

The chain links TRBV28 to TRBJ1-1; a possible D gene is TRBD1 (5 bases). Germline CDR1 is MDHEN and CDR2 is SYDVKM. The ends were cut back, 2 bases at V and 7 bases at J, with 8 bases in the middle. This CDR3 has 12 residues. CDR3: CASSLLGDEAFF. CDR3 in DNA: TGTGCCAGCAGTTTACTGGGGGATGAAGCTTTCTTT.

The chain links TRBV5-4 to TRBJ2-1; D gene uncertain. V was clipped by 1 base and J by 6 bases, with 8 bases between them. The germline V gene has CDR1 SGHNT and CDR2 YYREEE (reference sequence). The CDR3 is made up of 13 amino acids. DNA of the CDR3: TGTGCCAGCAGCTTGACCTTCGGCAATGAGCAGTTCTTC. Amino acids: CASSLTFGNEQFF.

The chain uses TRBV7-2 and TRBJ1-2; TRBD1 matches 9 bases. CDR3 length equals 16 residues. Trimming at V came to 3 bases and at J to 2 bases, leaving 7 bases not matched to a gene. CDR1 is SGHTA and CDR2 is FQGNSA in the germline V gene. The CDR3: CASSFTRDRVNYGYTF. The CDR3 nucleotides read TGTGCCAGCAGCTTTACCCGGGACAGGGTAAACTATGGCTACACCTTC.

The genes are TRBV25-1 and TRBJ1-4; D is unclear. This CDR3 contains 15 residues. Trimming cost V 3 bases and J 8 bases, with 16 bases left between them. Germline-derived CDR1 and CDR2 are MGHDK and SYGVNS. The CDR3: CASSDSSVMEEKLFF. DNA of the CDR3: TGTGCCAGCAGTGATTCGTCGGTCATGGAGGAAAAACTGTTTTTT.

This rearrangement joins TRBV28 to TRBJ1-2, with a possible D match to TRBD1 (5 bases). Trimming took 6 bases from V and 6 from J, leaving 20 bases between them. Germline CDR1 is MDHEN and CDR2 is SYDVKM. The CDR3 is 15 amino acids. The CDR3 nucleotides read TGTGCCAGCAGGCCCCCGGGGCCGGAGGCACATGGCTACACCTTC. This sequence encodes CASRPPGPEAHGYTF.

The chain links TRBV10-1 to TRBJ2-3; 7 nucleotides match TRBD2. The junction had 6 bases not matched to a gene; V was cut back by 8 bases and J by 1 base. The CDR3 has 14 residues. The germline V gene has CDR1 WNHNN and CDR2 SYGVQD (reference sequence). The CDR3 sequence: CASSNAGGTDTQYF. The CDR3 DNA reads as TGCGCCAGCTCTAACGCGGGGGGCACAGATACGCAGTATTTT.

V is TRBV18 and J is TRBJ2-7; D gene uncertain. The CDR3 contains 13 residues. The ends were cut back, 0 bases at V and 6 bases at J, with 9 bases in the middle. CDR1 and CDR2 from the germline V gene are KGHSH and LQKENI. In nucleotides, the CDR3 is TGTGCCAGCTCACCACCAGGTCAGTCCGAGCAGTACTTC. Its protein product is CASSPPGQSEQYF.

The chain carries TRBV10-1 and TRBJ1-2, with a possible D match to TRBD1 (5 bases). The CDR3 runs to 13 residues. The V gene lost 3 bases and the J gene lost 4 bases, with 9 bases spanning the gap. CDR1 is WNHNN, CDR2 SYGVQD, per germline (reference sequence). The CDR3 sequence: CASSEIGTYGYTF. The DNA of the CDR3 is TGCGCCAGCAGTGAAATCGGGACCTATGGCTACACCTTC.

The V call is TRBV6-1, the J call TRBJ2-1; 8 nucleotides align to TRBD2. V lost 8 bases, J lost 0 bases, and 9 bases stayed unmatched. This CDR3 is 16 amino acids long. The germline V gene has CDR1 MNHNS and CDR2 SASEGT. The CDR3 sequence is CASSWAGGSSYNEQFF. For the CDR3, the DNA is TGTGCCAGCTCGTGGGCGGGAGGTAGCTCCTACAATGAGCAGTTCTTC.

In this sample, this clonotype turned up a few times. The V and J genes are TRBV20-1 and TRBJ2-3; TRBD2 agrees at 14 bases. The CDR3 is 15 amino acids. In germline, CDR1 is DFQATT, CDR2 SNEGSKA (reference sequence). V shed 5 bases, J shed 4 bases, and the junction held 5 bases outside the gene matches. The CDR3 here is CSAQGLAGVADTQYF. The CDR3 DNA sequence: TGCAGTGCTCAGGGACTAGCGGGAGTAGCAGATACGCAGTATTTT.

V is TRBV18 and J is TRBJ2-2; 9 bases agree with TRBD1. There are 16 residues in the CDR3. The trim removed 3 bases at V and 5 bases at J, leaving 7 bases unmatched. Per the germline V gene, CDR1 is KGHSH and CDR2 is LQKENI. The CDR3 DNA sequence: TGTGCCAGCTCACCTATAAGACAGGGGGAGACCGGGGAGCTGTTTTTT. It codes for CASSPIRQGETGELFF.

This clonotype showed up just a few times. The V and J genes are TRBV20-1 and TRBJ2-7; the match to TRBD1 covers 8 bases. There are 17 residues in the CDR3. V lost 0 bases and J lost 6; bases outside the gene matches: 16. Germline CDR1 is DFQATT and CDR2 is SNEGSKA (reference sequence). The CDR3 DNA reads TGCAGTGCTAGAGATCCCCGGGCCGTGACAGGGGTGGGCGAGCAGTACTTC. Its translation is CSARDPRAVTGVGEQYF.

This chain connects TRBV7-2 to TRBJ2-1; 8 positions match TRBD1. Germline V gene lookup returns CDR1 SGHTA and CDR2 FQGNSA. The CDR3 is made up of 13 amino acids. Trimming removed 5 bases from V and 8 bases from J; junction bases left unmatched: 5. For the CDR3, the DNA is TGTGCCAGCAGCCCAACGACAGGGGATGAGCAGTTCTTC. Encoded protein: CASSPTTGDEQFF.

V and J are TRBV20-1 and TRBJ2-3, with D perhaps matching TRBD1 (6 bases). In germline, CDR1 is DFQATT, CDR2 SNEGSKA (reference sequence). The ends were cut back, 5 bases at V and 0 bases at J, with 18 bases in the middle. The CDR3 covers 16 residues. CDR3 in DNA: TGCAGTGCTCCCGACAGGAGACGTGCTAGCACAGATACGCAGTATTTT. Translation gives CSAPDRRRASTDTQYF.